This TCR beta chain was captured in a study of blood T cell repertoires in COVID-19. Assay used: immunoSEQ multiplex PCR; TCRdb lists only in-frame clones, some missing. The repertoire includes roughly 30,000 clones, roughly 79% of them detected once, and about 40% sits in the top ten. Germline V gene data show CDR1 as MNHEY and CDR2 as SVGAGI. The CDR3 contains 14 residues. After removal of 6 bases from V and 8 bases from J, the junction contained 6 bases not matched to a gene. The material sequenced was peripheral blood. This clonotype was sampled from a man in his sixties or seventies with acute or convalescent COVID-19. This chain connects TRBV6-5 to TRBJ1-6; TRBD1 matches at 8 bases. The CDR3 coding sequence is TGTGCCAGCAGCCACAGGGGGGTGGATTCACCCCTCCACTTT. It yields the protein CASSHRGVDSPLHF.